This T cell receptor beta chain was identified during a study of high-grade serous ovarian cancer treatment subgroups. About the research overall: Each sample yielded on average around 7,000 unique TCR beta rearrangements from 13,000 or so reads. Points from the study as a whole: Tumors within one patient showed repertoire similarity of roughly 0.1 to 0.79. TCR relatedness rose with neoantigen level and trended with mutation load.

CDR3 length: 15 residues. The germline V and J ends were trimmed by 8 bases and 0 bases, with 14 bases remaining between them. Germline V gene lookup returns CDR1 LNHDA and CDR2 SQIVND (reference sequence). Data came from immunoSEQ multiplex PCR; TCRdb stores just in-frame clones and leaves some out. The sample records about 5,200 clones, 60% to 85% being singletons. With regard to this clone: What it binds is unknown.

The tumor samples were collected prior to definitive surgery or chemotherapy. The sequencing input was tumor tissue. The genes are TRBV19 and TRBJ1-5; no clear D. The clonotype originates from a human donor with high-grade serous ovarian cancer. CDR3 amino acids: CASDRTANSNQPQHF. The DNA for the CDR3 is TGTGCCAGTGATAGGACCGCCAATAGCAATCAGCCCCAGCATTTT.